This T cell receptor beta chain was sequenced during a study of tumor-infiltrating lymphocytes in oesophageal squamous cell carcinoma. This CDR3 has 12 amino acids. Germline V CDR1 and CDR2: SGHTA, FQGNSA. V shed 5 bases and J shed 7 bases, with 11 bases lying between them. TCRdb passed the PCR reads through MiXCR, listing each CDR3 protein once. The sample includes 18,000 or so distinct CDR3 sequences, less than 45% seen only once; the top ten take approximately 12%. Sequences were obtained from normal esophageal tissue next to the tumor. The chain joins TRBV7-2 to TRBJ2-5; D is uncertain. This receptor was identified in a male donor with esophageal squamous cell carcinoma. The CDR3 DNA sequence: TGTGCCAGCAGCCCCTTGCGAGGGACCCAGTACTTC. It specifies CASSPLRGTQYF.